This T cell receptor (beta chain) originates from a study of early T cells in non-severe SARS-CoV-2 infection. Study-level background: Sequencing of bulk RNA from unsorted whole blood was done, without chain pairing. Whole-study findings and limits: Anti-spike CD8 specificities were favored by VDJdb matching, whose results missed private and CD4 specificities.

Germline CDR1 reads SGHRS; CDR2 reads YFSETQ. The CDR3 length is 15 residues. V was trimmed by 0 bases and J by 0 bases, leaving 8 bases between them. The TCR library protocol was used to attach unique molecular identifiers. These identifiers were attached to individual cDNA molecules. A single record per CDR3 protein comes from TCRdb applying MiXCR to the 5' RACE reads. The sample carries 66,000 or so distinct CDR3 sequences, 10% to 14% recorded once. Only a few counts were recorded for this clonotype. Its antigen is not known. The specimen was whole blood. This TCR was sampled from an adult who was a healthcare worker with PCR-confirmed SARS-CoV-2 infection or an uninfected control (not recorded which). The rearrangement joins TRBV5-1 to TRBJ2-3, with D maybe TRBD2 (6 bases). The CDR3 loop reads CASSLVAASTDTQYF. The CDR3 DNA reads as TGCGCCAGCAGCTTGGTAGCGGCTAGCACAGATACGCAGTATTTT.